This T cell receptor beta chain was sequenced in a study of glioma-infiltrating T cells after dendritic cell vaccination. Overall study: Dendritic cell vaccination trial patients had either newly diagnosed or recurrent glioblastoma.

Data came from immunoSEQ multiplex PCR; TCRdb stores just in-frame clones and leaves some out. Among fewer than 50,000 clones, over 75% were seen once, and the ten largest hold about an eighth. Study-level findings and limits: Higher TCR clonality did not directly relate to longer survival.

The V and J ends lost 6 bases and 4 bases, in that order; junction bases with no gene match: 8. The CDR3 is 15 amino acids. The germline V gene encodes CDR1 MNHEY and CDR2 SVGAGI. This clone came up once. Its target is unknown. The sample has other DNA sequences that encode this CDR3 too. The sequence came from a human donor with glioblastoma. The V call is TRBV6-5, the J call TRBJ1-5, with TRBD1 matching over 8 bases. Sequencing was performed on blood, taken before dendritic cell vaccination. CDR3 coding DNA: TGTGCCAGCAGCCGCGGACAGGGTACTAATCAGCCCCAGCATTTT. As protein: CASSRGQGTNQPQHF.